This T cell receptor beta chain was recovered during a study of early T cells in non-severe SARS-CoV-2 infection. Across the study: Chains were unpaired, as sequencing was done on bulk RNA from unsorted whole blood.

This CDR3 region has 13 residues. After removal of 3 bases from V and 8 bases from J, the junction contained 4 bases not matched to a gene. Germline assignment: CDR1 LGHDT and CDR2 YNNKEL (reference sequence). MiXCR was run by TCRdb on the 5' RACE reads, yielding one entry per CDR3 protein. Of roughly 120,000 distinct CDR3 sequences listed, around an eighth are singletons. This receptor was obtained from an adult who was a healthcare worker with PCR-confirmed SARS-CoV-2 infection or an uninfected control (not recorded which). The rearrangement joins TRBV3-1 to TRBJ1-2; 9 bases map to TRBD1. The sample here was whole blood, taken at baseline. CDR3 sequence (DNA): TGTGCCAGCAGCCAGTCGGACAGGGGCGGCTACACCTTC. Protein sequence: CASSQSDRGGYTF. Complete variable domain (other parts from reference TRBV3-1 and TRBJ1-2): DTAVSQTPKYLVTQMGNDKSIKCEQNLGHDTMYWYKQDSKKFLKIMFSYNNKELIINETVPNRFSPKSPDKAHLNLHINSLELGDSAVYFCASSQSDRGGYTFGSGTRLTVV.